The 24 T cell receptor beta chains below all came from one sample that was sequenced in a study of low-dose radiotherapy and immunotherapy resistance in tumors. First-strand cDNA used TRAV- and TRBV-specific primers, covering alpha and beta chains. Amplification, which lasted around 22 PCR cycles, used a constant-region primer and V-primer adapter to amplify TCRs. Using its own MiXCR run on the reads, TCRdb lists one record per CDR3 protein. The sample shows about 39,000 distinct CDR3 sequences, about a fifth of them seen only once. Time point noted: after trial treatment. Indicated treatment: LDRT plus nivolumab, ipilimumab, low-dose cyclophosphamide and aspirin (RACIN trial). Material: PBMCs, obtained after low-dose radiotherapy plus immunotherapy. The receptors stem from a female donor with ovarian cancer.

This clonotype occurred many times. The CDR3 is CASSQAFVLAGKNIQYF. CDR3 in DNA: TGTGCCAGCAGCCAAGCGTTCGTCCTAGCGGGGAAAAACATTCAGTACTTC. The rearrangement uses TRBV9 and TRBJ2-4; 9 bases are shared with TRBD2. With V trimmed by 4 bases and J by 4 bases, 12 bases remained unmatched. The CDR3 has 17 residues. In germline, CDR1 is SGDLS, CDR2 YYNGEE. Combining the CDR3 with reference TRBV9 and TRBJ2-4 gives the whole variable domain DSGVTQTPKHLITATGQRVTLRCSPRSGDLSVYWYQQSLDQGLQFLIQYYNGEERAKGNILERFSAQQFPDLHSELNLSSLELGDSALYFCASSQAFVLAGKNIQYFGAGTRLSVL.

This rearrangement joins TRBV28 to TRBJ1-5; the D is unclear. The CDR3 loop spans 10 amino acids. V gave up 4 bases and J gave up 6 bases, with 1 base separating them. CDR1 MDHEN and CDR2 SYDVKM come from the germline V gene. The CDR3 loop is CASSSQPQHF. In DNA, the CDR3 is TGTGCCAGCAGTTCTCAGCCCCAGCATTTT.

This clonotype was picked up many times. The chain links TRBV20-1 to TRBJ2-7; 7 bases are shared with TRBD2. This CDR3 is built from 13 residues. Germline CDR1 is DFQATT and CDR2 is SNEGSKA (reference sequence). V was pared by 3 bases and J by 7 bases, with 9 bases of the junction left unmatched. This CDR3 is CSARGSGVWEQYF. For the CDR3, the DNA is TGCAGTGCTAGGGGCAGCGGGGTCTGGGAGCAGTACTTC.

This clonotype was recorded many times. The chain employs TRBV12-3 or TRBV12-4 and TRBJ2-3; 15 bases align to TRBD2. J lost 0 bases, V lost 6 bases, and 7 bases had no gene match. The CDR3 runs to 18 residues. Here the CDR3 reads CASSPGTSGGPSTDTQYF. CDR3 DNA sequence: TGTGCCAGCAGCCCTGGGACTAGCGGGGGGCCTAGCACAGATACGCAGTATTTT.

This clonotype was seen many times. V usage is TRBV29-1 and J usage is TRBJ2-1; D may correspond to TRBD1 or TRBD2 (5 bases each). There are 14 residues in the CDR3. Germline loops: CDR1 SQVTM, CDR2 ANQGSEA. V was cut by 0 bases and J by 6 bases, with 12 bases left in between. CDR3 amino acids: CSVEDGEGLNEQFF. The CDR3 nucleotides read TGCAGCGTTGAAGATGGCGAGGGGCTCAATGAGCAGTTCTTC.

This clonotype has ten or more counts. The chain links TRBV19 to TRBJ2-2; TRBD2 is a possible D gene (5 bases). Germline V gives CDR1 LNHDA, CDR2 SQIVND (reference sequence). Trimming removed 4 bases from V and 0 bases from J, with 9 bases in between. The CDR3 is 15 residues long. CDR3 amino acids: CASSRGYPNTGELFF. The CDR3 DNA follows: TGTGCCAGTAGTAGAGGGTATCCGAACACCGGGGAGCTGTTTTTT.

The J gene is TRBJ2-2, the V gene TRBV20-1; maybe TRBD2 (6 bases). CDR3 length: 14 residues. Germline V lookup: CDR1 DFQATT, CDR2 SNEGSKA (reference sequence). The ends were cut back, 3 bases at V and 1 base at J, with 9 bases in the middle. CDR3 protein: CSARWRGNTGELFF. The DNA of the CDR3 is TGCAGTGCTAGGTGGAGGGGGAACACCGGGGAGCTGTTTTTT.

This clonotype was seen a few times. The chain has TRBV18 and TRBJ1-2, with a tentative D call TRBD1 (5 bases). Trimming shortened V by 0 bases and J by 8 bases, and 13 bases separated the two germline ends. The CDR3 length is 14 residues. Germline V gene data show CDR1 as KGHSH and CDR2 as LQKENI. CDR3 bases: TGTGCCAGCTCACCACCCGCTCAACAGGTCGGCTACACCTTC. Translated: CASSPPAQQVGYTF.

This clonotype has ten or more counts. The chain links TRBV11-2 to TRBJ2-4, with D unclear. The CDR3 has 13 residues. Trimming stripped 2 bases from V and 6 bases from J, with 8 bases between. Germline assignment: CDR1 SGHAT and CDR2 FQNNGV. The CDR3 reads CASSLSALNIQYF. CDR3 sequence (DNA): TGTGCCAGCAGCTTATCGGCGCTAAACATTCAGTACTTC.

This clonotype occurred many times. The chain links TRBV20-1 to TRBJ2-3; D remains unclear. Deletions cut 1 base from V and 6 bases from J, with 14 bases between. Germline CDR1 is DFQATT and CDR2 is SNEGSKA (reference sequence). This CDR3 contains 14 residues. Here the CDR3 reads CSARGRSGPDTQYF. The CDR3 bases are TGCAGTGCTAGAGGTCGATCAGGACCGGATACGCAGTATTTT.

The chain carries TRBV2 and TRBJ1-4; D remains unclear. V dropped 3 bases and J dropped 8 bases, with 10 bases sitting between them. This CDR3 is 13 amino acids long. Germline CDR1 is SNHLY and CDR2 is FYNNEI. The CDR3 nucleotides are TGTGCCAGCAGTGACTGGGCGGGGGAAAAACTGTTTTTT. It encodes CASSDWAGEKLFF.

This clonotype was detected ten times or more. The V and J genes are TRBV25-1 and TRBJ2-1, with 9 bases aligning to TRBD1. The CDR3 has 15 amino acids. V shed 2 bases and J 8 bases; nucleotides not matched to a gene: 7. The germline gives CDR1 MGHDK, CDR2 SYGVNS. The CDR3 protein is CASSEANRGLDEQFF. In nucleotides, the CDR3 is TGTGCCAGCAGTGAAGCGAACAGGGGGCTCGATGAGCAGTTCTTC. Full variable domain (outside the CDR3, taken from reference TRBV25-1 and TRBJ2-1): EADIYQTPRYLVIGTGKKITLECSQTMGHDKMYWYQQDPGMELHLIHYSYGVNSTEKGDLSSESTVSRIRTEHFPLTLESARPSHTSQYLCASSEANRGLDEQFFGPGTRLTVL.

With regard to this clonotype: This likely traces to a read error, being one base from a far larger clone. The V gene is TRBV6-1, the J gene TRBJ1-2; D unresolved. CDR1 is MNHNS, CDR2 SASEGT, per germline. The CDR3 has 13 residues. CDR3 region: CVSSYAANYGYTF. Written as DNA, the CDR3 is TGTGTCAGCAGTTACGCAGCTAACTATGGCTACACCTTC.

This clonotype was seen at least ten times. The chain joins TRBV9 to TRBJ2-7, with D perhaps given as TRBD1 or TRBD2 (5 bases each). CDR1 and CDR2 from the germline V gene are SGDLS and YYNGEE. The CDR3 is 14 amino acids. Trimming cost V 9 bases and J 6 bases, with 22 bases left between them. CDR3 bases: TGTGCCAACCACCACTCAGGGAGAACGGGCGAGCAGTACTTC. Its translation: CANHHSGRTGEQYF. Together with reference TRBV9 and TRBJ2-7, the CDR3 gives the full variable domain: DSGVTQTPKHLITATGQRVTLRCSPRSGDLSVYWYQQSLDQGLQFLIQYYNGEERAKGNILERFSAQQFPDLHSELNLSSLELGDSALYFCANHHSGRTGEQYFGPGTRLTVT.

This chain uses TRBV28 with TRBJ2-5; 9 bases are a match to TRBD1. Per germline, CDR1 MDHEN and CDR2 SYDVKM. This CDR3 comprises 13 residues. The V segment lost 7 bases and the J segment 7 bases; nucleotides outside the gene matches: 7. The CDR3 DNA sequence: TGTGCCAGCACCACAGGGGGCCTCCGGACCCAGTACTTC. Its protein product is CASTTGGLRTQYF.

Note on this clonotype: It differs at one base from a far larger clone, so likely a read error. J is TRBJ2-3 and V is TRBV2; 7 bases line up with TRBD1. Germline V gene sequence: CDR1 SNHLY, CDR2 FYNNEI. V shed 5 bases, J shed 2 bases, and the junction held 4 bases outside the gene matches. This CDR3 is built from 14 residues. The CDR3 spells CASSLDRATDTQYF. In DNA, the CDR3 is TGTGCCAGCAGTCTCGACAGGGCCACAGATACGCAGTATTTT.

A few counts support this clonotype. This sequence is one base from a far larger clone and is likely a read error. CDR3 sequence reads: CSARALASGDYNEQYF. CDR3 DNA sequence: TGCAGTGCTAGAGCGCTCGCTAGCGGGGACTACAATGAGCAGTACTTC. This chain connects TRBV20-1 to TRBJ2-7; TRBD2 matches at 9 bases. The CDR3 length is 16 residues. Trimming cost V 1 base and J 7 bases; bases outside gene matches: 14. Germline CDR1 is DFQATT and CDR2 is SNEGSKA (reference sequence).

The sample holds many counts of this clonotype. This chain joins TRBV5-1 and TRBJ2-1; TRBD1 or TRBD2 may be the D gene (5 bases each). The CDR3 runs 16 residues. CDR1 is SGHRS and CDR2 is YFSETQ in the germline V gene. V was shortened by 6 bases and J by 5 bases, with 21 bases between the two germline ends. CDR3 nucleotides: TGCGCCAGCAAGGGGTCCATGGGGGTTTTTGACAATGAGCAGTTCTTC. Translating it yields CASKGSMGVFDNEQFF.

This clonotype qualifies as medium-sized (0.01 to 0.1%). The chain uses TRBV11-3 and TRBJ2-1; TRBD2 matches at 9 bases. The CDR3 length is 13 residues. The trim removed 5 bases at V and 9 bases at J, leaving 5 bases unmatched. The germline CDR1 and CDR2 sequences are SGHNT and YENEEA. CDR3 sequence (DNA): TGTGCCAGCAGCCGACTAGCGGAGGGTGAGCAGTTCTTC. Its translation: CASSRLAEGEQFF. Supplemented by reference TRBV11-3 and TRBJ2-1, the full variable domain reads EAGVVQSPRYKIIEKKQPVAFWCNPISGHNTLYWYLQNLGQGPELLIRYENEEAVDDSQLPKDRFSAERLKGVDSTLKIQPAELGDSAVYLCASSRLAEGEQFFGPGTRLTVL.

This clonotype was detected many times. The V and J genes are TRBV11-2 and TRBJ2-5, with D perhaps matching TRBD2 (6 bases). The CDR3 extends over 15 amino acids. The V end was cut by 5 bases, the J end by 5 bases, with 18 bases between. Germline CDR1 reads SGHAT; CDR2 reads FQNNGV. For the CDR3, the DNA is TGTGCCAGCAGCCTCGCCCTAGCGTTGGGTGAGACCCAGTACTTC. It yields the protein CASSLALALGETQYF.

The sample holds many counts of this clonotype. This rearrangement joins TRBV28 to TRBJ1-6; no definite D call. V lost 6 bases and J lost 10, with 19 bases in between. Germline values: CDR1 MDHEN, CDR2 SYDVKM. The CDR3 totals 15 residues. CDR3 nucleotide sequence: TGTGCCAGCAGCCAACCGGGCCAGCCGGGCTCACCCCTCCACTTT. Its protein is CASSQPGQPGSPLHF.

Ten or more counts support this clonotype. As DNA, the CDR3 is TGTGCCAGCAGAACACAGGGCTACGAGCAGTACTTC. Translating it yields CASRTQGYEQYF. The V and J genes are TRBV6-5 and TRBJ2-7; TRBD1 is a possible D gene (6 bases). The CDR3 has 12 amino acids. Trimming left V 6 bases short and J 3 bases short, with 9 bases between. In germline, CDR1 is MNHEY, CDR2 SVGAGI.

This clonotype appeared many times. This chain joins TRBV10-3 and TRBJ1-2; the D gene is possibly TRBD1 (5 bases). V lost 6 bases and J 4 bases, leaving 15 bases between the germline ends. The length of the CDR3 is 14 residues. Germline CDR1 reads ENHRY; CDR2 reads SYGVKD. The CDR3 spells CAISPPQDSYGYTF. The DNA of the CDR3 is TGTGCCATCAGCCCCCCACAGGATAGCTATGGCTACACCTTC.

This clonotype was detected many times. The chain carries TRBV28 and TRBJ2-3, with D unresolved. There are 12 residues in the CDR3. Germline lookup yields CDR1 MDHEN and CDR2 SYDVKM. Trimming shortened V by 6 bases and J by 4 bases, and 8 bases separated the two germline ends. CDR3 DNA: TGTGCCAGCAGACTCGACGCAGATACGCAGTATTTT. Protein: CASRLDADTQYF.